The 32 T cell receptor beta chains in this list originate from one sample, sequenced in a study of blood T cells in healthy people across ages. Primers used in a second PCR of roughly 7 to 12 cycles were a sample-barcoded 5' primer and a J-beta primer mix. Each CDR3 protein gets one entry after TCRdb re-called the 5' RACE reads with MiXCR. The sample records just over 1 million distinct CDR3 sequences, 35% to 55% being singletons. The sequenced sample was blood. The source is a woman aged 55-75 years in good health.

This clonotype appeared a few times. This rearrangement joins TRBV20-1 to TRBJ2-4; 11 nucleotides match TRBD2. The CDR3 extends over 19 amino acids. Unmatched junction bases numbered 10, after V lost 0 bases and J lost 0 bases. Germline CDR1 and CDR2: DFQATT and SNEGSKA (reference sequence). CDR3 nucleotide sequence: TGCAGTGCTAGAGATCAGCTAGCGGGAGGTACCCTAGCCAAAAACATTCAGTACTTC. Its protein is CSARDQLAGGTLAKNIQYF.

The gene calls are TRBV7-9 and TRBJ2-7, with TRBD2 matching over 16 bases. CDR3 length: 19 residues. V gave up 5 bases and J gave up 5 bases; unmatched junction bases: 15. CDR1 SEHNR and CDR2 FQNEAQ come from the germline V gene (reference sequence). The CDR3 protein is CASSRSFQGTSGRAHEQYF. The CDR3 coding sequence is TGTGCCAGCAGCCGTTCCTTCCAAGGGACTAGCGGGAGGGCCCACGAGCAGTACTTC.

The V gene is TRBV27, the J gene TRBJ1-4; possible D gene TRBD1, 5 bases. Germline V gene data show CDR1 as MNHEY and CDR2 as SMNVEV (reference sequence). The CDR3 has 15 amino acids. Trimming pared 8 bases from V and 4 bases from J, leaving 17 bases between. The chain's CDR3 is CASGLGARGNEKLFF. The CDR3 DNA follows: TGTGCCAGCGGCCTAGGGGCCCGGGGTAATGAAAAACTGTTTTTT. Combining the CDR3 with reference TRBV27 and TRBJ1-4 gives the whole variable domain EAQVTQNPRYLITVTGKKLTVTCSQNMNHEYMSWYRQDPGLGLRQIYYSMNVEVTDKGDVPEGYKVSRKEKRNFPLILESPSPNQTSLYFCASGLGARGNEKLFFGSGTQLSVL.

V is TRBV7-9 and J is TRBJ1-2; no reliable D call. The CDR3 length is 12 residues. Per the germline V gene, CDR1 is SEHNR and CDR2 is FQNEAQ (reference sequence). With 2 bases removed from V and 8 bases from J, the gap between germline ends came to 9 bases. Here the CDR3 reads CASSLTGWGYTF. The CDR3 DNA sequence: TGTGCCAGCAGCTTAACCGGCTGGGGCTACACCTTC.

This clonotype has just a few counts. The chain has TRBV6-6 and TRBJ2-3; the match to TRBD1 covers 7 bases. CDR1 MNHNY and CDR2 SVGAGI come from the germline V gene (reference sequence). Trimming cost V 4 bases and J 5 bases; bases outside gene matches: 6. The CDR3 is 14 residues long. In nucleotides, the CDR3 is TGTGCCAGCAGTTTCGGGACAGTAGGAGATACGCAGTATTTT. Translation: CASSFGTVGDTQYF.

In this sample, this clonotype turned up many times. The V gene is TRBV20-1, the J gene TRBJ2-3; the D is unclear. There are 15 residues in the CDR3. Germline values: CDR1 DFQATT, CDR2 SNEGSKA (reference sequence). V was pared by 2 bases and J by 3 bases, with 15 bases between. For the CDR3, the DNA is TGCAGTGCTAGACATAACCTTCCCTCAACAGATACGCAGTATTTT. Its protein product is CSARHNLPSTDTQYF.

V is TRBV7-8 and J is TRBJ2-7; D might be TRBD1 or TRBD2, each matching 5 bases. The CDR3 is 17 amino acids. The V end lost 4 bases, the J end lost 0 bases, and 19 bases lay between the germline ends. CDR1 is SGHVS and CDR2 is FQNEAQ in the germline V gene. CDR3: CASSSILGVASSYEQYF. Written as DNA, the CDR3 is TGTGCCAGCAGCTCGATCCTAGGGGTAGCGAGCTCCTACGAGCAGTACTTC.

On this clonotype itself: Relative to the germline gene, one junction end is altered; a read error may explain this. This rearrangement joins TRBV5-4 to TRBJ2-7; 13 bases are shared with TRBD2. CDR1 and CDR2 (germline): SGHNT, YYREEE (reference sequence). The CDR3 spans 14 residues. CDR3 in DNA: TGCGCCAGCAGCCCCAGGACTAGCGGGAGAGAGCAGTACTTC. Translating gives CASSPRTSGREQYF.

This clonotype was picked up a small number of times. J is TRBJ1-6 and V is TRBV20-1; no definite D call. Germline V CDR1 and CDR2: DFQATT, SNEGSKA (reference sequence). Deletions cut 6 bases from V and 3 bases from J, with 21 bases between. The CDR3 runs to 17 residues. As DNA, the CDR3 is TGCAGTGCAAGGAACCCGACGGGCTCGGGCTATAATTCACCCCTCCACTTT. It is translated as CSARNPTGSGYNSPLHF.

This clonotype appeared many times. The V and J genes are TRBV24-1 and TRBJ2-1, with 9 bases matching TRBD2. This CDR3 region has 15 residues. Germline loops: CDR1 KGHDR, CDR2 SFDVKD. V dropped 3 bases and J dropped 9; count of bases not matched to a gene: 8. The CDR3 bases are TGTGCCACCAGTGATGGGGATAGCGGGAGTGCTGAGCAGTTCTTC. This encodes CATSDGDSGSAEQFF.

The CDR3, as DNA: TGCAGCGTTGCGGCGGTGGGGGATACGCAGTATTTT. Amino acid sequence: CSVAAVGDTQYF. This sequence joins TRBV29-1 and TRBJ2-3; D ambiguous. Germline CDR1 reads SQVTM; CDR2 reads ANQGSEA. V lost 4 bases to trimming and J lost 6 bases, with 11 bases between them. The CDR3 is 12 amino acids.

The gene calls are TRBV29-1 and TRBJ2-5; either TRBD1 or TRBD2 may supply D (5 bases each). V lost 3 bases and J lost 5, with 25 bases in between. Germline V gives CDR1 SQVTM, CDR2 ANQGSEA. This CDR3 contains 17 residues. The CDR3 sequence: CSVDADLTRGLAETQYF. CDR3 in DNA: TGCAGCGTTGATGCAGACCTTACTAGGGGCTTAGCGGAGACCCAGTACTTC.

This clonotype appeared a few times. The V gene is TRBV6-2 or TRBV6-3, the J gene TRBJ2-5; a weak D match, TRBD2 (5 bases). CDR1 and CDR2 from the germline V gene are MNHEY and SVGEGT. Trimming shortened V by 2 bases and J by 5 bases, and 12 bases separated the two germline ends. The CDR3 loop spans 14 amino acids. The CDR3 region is CASSYGPSFETQYF. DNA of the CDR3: TGTGCCAGCAGTTACGGGCCTAGCTTTGAGACCCAGTACTTC.

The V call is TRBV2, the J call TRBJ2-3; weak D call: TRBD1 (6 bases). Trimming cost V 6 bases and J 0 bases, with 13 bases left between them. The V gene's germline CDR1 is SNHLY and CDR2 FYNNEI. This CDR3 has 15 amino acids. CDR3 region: CASSNRELSTDTQYF. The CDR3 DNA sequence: TGTGCCAGCAGCAACAGGGAATTGAGCACAGATACGCAGTATTTT.

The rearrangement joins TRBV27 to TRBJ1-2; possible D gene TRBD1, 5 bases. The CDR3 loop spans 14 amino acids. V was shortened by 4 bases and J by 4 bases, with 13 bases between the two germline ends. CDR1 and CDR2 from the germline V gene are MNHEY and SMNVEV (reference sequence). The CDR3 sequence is CASSSGQGFYGYTF. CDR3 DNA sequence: TGTGCCAGCAGTTCAGGGCAGGGATTCTATGGCTACACCTTC.

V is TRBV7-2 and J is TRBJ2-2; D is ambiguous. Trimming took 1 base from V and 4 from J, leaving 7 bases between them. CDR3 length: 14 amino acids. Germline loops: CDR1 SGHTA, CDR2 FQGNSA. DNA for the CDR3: TGTGCCAGCAGCTTAGTAAAGGCCACCGGGGAGCTGTTTTTT. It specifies CASSLVKATGELFF.

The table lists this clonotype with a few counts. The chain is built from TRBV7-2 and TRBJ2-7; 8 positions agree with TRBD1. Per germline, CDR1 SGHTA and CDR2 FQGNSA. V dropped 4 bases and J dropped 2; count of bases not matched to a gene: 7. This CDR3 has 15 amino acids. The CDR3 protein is CASSSLDRAAYEQYF. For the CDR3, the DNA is TGTGCCAGCAGCTCCCTGGACAGGGCGGCCTACGAGCAGTACTTC.

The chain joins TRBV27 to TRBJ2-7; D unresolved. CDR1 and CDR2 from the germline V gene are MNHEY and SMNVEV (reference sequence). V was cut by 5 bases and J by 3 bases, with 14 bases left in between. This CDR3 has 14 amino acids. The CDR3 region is CASSANEADYEQYF. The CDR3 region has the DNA TGTGCCAGCAGTGCAAATGAGGCCGACTACGAGCAGTACTTC.

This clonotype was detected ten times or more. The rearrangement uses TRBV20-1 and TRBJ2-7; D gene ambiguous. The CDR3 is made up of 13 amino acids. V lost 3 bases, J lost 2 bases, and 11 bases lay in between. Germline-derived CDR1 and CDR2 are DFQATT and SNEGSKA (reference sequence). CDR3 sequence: CSARVAVTYEQYF. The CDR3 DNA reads TGCAGTGCTAGGGTTGCGGTTACCTACGAGCAGTACTTC.

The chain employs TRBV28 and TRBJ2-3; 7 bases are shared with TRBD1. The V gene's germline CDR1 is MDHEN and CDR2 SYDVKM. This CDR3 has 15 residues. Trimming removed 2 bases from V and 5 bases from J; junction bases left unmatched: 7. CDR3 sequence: CASSLGQGVIDTQYF. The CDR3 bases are TGTGCCAGCAGTTTAGGGCAGGGGGTGATAGATACGCAGTATTTT.

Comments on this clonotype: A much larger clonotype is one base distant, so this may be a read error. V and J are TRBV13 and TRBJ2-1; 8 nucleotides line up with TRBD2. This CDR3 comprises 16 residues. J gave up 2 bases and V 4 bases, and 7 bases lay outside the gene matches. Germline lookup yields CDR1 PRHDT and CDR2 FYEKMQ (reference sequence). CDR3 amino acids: CASSSRAGAPYNEQFF. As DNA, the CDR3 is TGTGCCAGCAGCTCCCGAGCGGGAGCCCCCTACAATGAGCAGTTCTTC.

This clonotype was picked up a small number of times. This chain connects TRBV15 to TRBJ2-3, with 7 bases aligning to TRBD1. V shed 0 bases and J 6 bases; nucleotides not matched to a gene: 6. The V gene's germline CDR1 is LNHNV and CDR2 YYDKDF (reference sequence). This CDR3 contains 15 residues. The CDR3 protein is CATSRDRQGWDTQYF. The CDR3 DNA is TGTGCCACCAGCAGAGATCGACAGGGTTGGGATACGCAGTATTTT.

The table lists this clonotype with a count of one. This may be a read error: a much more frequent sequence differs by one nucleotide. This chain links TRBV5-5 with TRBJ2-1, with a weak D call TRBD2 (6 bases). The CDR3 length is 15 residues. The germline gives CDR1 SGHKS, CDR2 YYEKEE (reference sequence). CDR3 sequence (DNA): TGTGCCAGCAGCTTGAGGCTAGCGATCTACAGTGAGCAGTTCTTC. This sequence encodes CASSLRLAIYSEQFF.

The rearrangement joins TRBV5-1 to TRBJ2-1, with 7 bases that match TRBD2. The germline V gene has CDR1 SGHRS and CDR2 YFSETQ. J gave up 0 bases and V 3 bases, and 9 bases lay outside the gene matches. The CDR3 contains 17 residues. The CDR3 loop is CASSSLGGGSSYNEQFF. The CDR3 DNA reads TGCGCCAGCAGCTCTCTTGGTGGCGGGAGCTCCTACAATGAGCAGTTCTTC.

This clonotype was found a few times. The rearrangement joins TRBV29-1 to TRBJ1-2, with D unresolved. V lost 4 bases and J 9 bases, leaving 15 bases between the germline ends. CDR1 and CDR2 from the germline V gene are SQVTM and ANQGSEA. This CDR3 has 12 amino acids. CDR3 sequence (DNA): TGCAGCGTTGCGGCGGGCAGTTTGCGCTACACCTTC. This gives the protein CSVAAGSLRYTF. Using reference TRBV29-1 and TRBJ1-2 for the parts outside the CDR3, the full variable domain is SAVISQKPSRDICQRGTSLTIQCQVDSQVTMMFWYRQQPGQSLTLIATANQGSEATYESGFVIDKFPISRPNLTFSTLTVSNMSPEDSSIYLCSVAAGSLRYTFGSGTRLTVV.

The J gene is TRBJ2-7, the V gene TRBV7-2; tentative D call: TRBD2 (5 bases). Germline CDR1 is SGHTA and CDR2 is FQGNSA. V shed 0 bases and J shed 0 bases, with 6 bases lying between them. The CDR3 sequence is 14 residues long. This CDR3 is CASSLASDSYEQYF. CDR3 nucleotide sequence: TGTGCCAGCAGCTTAGCTAGCGACTCCTACGAGCAGTACTTC.

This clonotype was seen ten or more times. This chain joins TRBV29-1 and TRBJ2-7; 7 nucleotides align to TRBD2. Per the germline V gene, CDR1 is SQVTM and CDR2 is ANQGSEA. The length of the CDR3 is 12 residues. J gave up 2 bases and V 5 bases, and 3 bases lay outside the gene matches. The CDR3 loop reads CSVTSDAYEQYF. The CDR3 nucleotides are TGCAGCGTTACTAGCGACGCCTACGAGCAGTACTTC.

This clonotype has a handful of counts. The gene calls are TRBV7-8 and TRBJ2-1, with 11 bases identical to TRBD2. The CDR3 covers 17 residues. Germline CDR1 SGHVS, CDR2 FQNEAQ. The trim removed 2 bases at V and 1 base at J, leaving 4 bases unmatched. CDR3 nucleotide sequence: TGTGCCAGCAGCTTACCGCGACTAGCGGGATCCTACAATGAGCAGTTCTTC. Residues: CASSLPRLAGSYNEQFF.

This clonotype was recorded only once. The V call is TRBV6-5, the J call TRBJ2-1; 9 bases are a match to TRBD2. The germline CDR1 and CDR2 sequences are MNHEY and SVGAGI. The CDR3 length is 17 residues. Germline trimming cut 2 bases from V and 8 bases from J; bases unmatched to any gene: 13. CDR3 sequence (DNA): TGTGCCAGCAGTTACCGGGTGGGACTAGCCGAGGAAGATGAGCAGTTCTTC. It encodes CASSYRVGLAEEDEQFF.

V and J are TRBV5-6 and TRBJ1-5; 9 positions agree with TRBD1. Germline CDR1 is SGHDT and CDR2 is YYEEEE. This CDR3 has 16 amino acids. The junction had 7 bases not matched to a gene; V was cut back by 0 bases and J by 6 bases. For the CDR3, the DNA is TGTGCCAGCAGCTTGGCCGGGACAGGGTCGACTCAGCCCCAGCATTTT. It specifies CASSLAGTGSTQPQHF.

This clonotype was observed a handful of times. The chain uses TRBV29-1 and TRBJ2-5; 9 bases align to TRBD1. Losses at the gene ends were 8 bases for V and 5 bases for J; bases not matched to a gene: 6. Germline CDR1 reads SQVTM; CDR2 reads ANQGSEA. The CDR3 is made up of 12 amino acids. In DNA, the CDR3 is TGCAGCACCACAGGGGGCTGGGAGACCCAGTACTTC. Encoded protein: CSTTGGWETQYF.

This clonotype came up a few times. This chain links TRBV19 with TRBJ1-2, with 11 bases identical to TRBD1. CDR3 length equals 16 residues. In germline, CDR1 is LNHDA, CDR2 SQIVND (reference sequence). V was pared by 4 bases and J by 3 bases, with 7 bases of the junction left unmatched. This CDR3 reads CASSNHRTGGDYGYTF. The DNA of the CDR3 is TGTGCCAGTAGTAACCATCGGACAGGGGGCGACTATGGCTACACCTTC.